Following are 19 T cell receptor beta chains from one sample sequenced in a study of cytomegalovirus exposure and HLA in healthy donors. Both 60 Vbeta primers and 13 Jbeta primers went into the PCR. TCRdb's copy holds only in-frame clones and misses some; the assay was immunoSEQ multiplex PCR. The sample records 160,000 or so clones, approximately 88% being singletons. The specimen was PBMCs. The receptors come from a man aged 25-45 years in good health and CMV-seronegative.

CDR3 in DNA: TGTGCCAGCAGCCCGGAGGGTCACACCGGGGAGCTGTTTTTT. It encodes CASSPEGHTGELFF. The chain carries TRBV7-9 and TRBJ2-2; tentative D call: TRBD2 (6 bases). Germline V lookup: CDR1 SEHNR, CDR2 FQNEAQ (reference sequence). The V and J ends lost 5 bases and 3 bases respectively, with 10 bases between them. CDR3 length equals 14 residues.

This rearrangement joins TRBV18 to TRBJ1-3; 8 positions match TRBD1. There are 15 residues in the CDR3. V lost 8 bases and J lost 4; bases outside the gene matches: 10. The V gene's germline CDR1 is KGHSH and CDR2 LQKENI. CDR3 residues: CASTDRQGRGNTIYF. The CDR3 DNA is TGTGCCAGCACCGACCGACAGGGGAGGGGAAACACCATATATTTT.

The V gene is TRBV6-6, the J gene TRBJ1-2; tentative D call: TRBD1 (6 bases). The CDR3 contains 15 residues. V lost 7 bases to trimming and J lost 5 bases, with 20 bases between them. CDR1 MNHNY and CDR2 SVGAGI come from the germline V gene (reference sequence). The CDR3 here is CASIIGGIRDYGYTF. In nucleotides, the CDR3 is TGTGCCAGCATCATAGGGGGTATTAGGGATTATGGCTACACCTTC.

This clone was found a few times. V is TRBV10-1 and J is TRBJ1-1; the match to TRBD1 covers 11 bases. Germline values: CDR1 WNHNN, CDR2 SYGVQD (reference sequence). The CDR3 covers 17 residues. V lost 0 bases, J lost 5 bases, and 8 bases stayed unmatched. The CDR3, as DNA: TGCGCCAGCAGTGAGTCTAAGGGACAGGGGGGGGTTACTGAAGCTTTCTTT. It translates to CASSESKGQGGVTEAFF.

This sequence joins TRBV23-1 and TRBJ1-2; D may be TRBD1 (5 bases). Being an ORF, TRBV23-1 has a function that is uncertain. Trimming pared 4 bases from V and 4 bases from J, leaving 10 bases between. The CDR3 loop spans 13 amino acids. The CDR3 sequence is CASSLGRAYGYTF. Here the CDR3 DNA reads TGCGCCAGCAGTCTGGGCAGGGCCTATGGCTACACCTTC.

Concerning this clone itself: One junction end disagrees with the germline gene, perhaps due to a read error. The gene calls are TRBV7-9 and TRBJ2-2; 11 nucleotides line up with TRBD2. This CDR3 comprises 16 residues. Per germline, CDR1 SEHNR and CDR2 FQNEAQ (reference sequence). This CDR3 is CSSSPGTSGPTGELFF. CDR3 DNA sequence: TGTTCCAGCAGCCCTGGGACTAGCGGACCCACCGGGGAGCTGTTTTTT. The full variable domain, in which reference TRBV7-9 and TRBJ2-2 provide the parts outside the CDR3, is DTGVSQNPRHKITKRGQNVTFRCDPISEHNRLYWYRQTLGQGPEFLTYFQNEAQLEKSRLLSDRFSAERPKGSFSTLEIQRTEQGDSAMYLCSSSPGTSGPTGELFFGEGSRLTVL.

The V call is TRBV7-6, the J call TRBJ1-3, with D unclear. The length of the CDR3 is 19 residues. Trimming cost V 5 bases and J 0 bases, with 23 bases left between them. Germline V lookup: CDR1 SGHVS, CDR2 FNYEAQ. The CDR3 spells CASSLGILRGGSSGNTIYF. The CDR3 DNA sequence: TGTGCCAGCAGCCTCGGAATTTTGCGGGGAGGGAGCTCTGGAAACACCATATATTTT.

The CDR3 region has the DNA TGCGCCAGCAGCCAGGCAGACACAGATACGCAGTATTTT. Residues: CASSQADTDTQYF. V usage is TRBV4-1 and J usage is TRBJ2-3; D is unresolved. Germline lookup yields CDR1 MGHRA and CDR2 YSYEKL. The V and J ends lost 3 bases and 2 bases respectively, with 6 bases between them. CDR3 length: 13 amino acids.

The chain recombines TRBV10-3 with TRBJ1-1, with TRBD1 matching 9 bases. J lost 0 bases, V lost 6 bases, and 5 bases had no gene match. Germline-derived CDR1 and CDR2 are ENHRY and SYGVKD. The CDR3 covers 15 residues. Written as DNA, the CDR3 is TGTGCCATCAGGGACAGGGGAAACATGAACACTGAAGCTTTCTTT. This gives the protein CAIRDRGNMNTEAFF.

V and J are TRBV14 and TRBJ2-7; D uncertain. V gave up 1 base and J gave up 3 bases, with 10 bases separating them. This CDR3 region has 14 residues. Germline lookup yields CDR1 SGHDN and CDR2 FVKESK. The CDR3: CASSQGRGNYEQYF. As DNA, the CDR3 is TGTGCCAGCAGCCAAGGGCGAGGAAACTACGAGCAGTACTTC.

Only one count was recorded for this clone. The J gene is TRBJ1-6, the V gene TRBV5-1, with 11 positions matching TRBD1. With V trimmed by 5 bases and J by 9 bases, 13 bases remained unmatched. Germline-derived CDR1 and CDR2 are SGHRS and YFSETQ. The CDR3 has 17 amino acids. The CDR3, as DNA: TGCGCCAGCAGGTCGAACACCGGGACAGGGGGTATTTCACCCCTCCACTTT. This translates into CASRSNTGTGGISPLHF.

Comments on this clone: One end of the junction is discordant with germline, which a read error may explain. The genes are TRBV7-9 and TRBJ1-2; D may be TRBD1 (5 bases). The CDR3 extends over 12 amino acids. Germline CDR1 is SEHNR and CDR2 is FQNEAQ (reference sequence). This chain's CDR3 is CSSMRGIYGYTF. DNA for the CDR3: TGTTCCAGCATGCGGGGGATCTATGGCTACACCTTC.

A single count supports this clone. CDR3 in DNA: TGTGCCAGTAGTCCCCCCGGGACACTATACACTGAAGCTTTCTTT. Translating it yields CASSPPGTLYTEAFF. V is TRBV19 and J is TRBJ1-1; perhaps TRBD1 as D (6 bases). CDR1 is LNHDA, CDR2 SQIVND, per germline (reference sequence). This CDR3 has 15 residues. Trimming shortened V by 5 bases and J by 3 bases, and 16 bases separated the two germline ends.

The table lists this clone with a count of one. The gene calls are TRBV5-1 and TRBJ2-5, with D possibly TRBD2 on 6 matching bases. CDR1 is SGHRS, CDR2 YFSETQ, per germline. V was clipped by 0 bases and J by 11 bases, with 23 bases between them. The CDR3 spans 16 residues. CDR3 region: CASSLAIFEGTGEQYF. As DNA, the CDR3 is TGCGCCAGCAGCTTGGCCATCTTCGAGGGGACGGGGGAGCAGTACTTC.

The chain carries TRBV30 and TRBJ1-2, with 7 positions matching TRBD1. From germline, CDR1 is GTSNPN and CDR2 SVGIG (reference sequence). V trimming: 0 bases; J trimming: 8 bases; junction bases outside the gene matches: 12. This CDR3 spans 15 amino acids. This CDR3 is CAWSVFGRGGPGYTF. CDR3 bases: TGTGCCTGGAGTGTATTTGGGCGAGGGGGCCCCGGCTACACCTTC.

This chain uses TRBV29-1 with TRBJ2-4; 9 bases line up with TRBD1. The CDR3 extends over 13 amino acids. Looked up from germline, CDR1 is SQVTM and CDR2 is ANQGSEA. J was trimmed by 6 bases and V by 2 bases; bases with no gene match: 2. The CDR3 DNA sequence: TGCAGCGTTGAAAGACAGGGGGTAAACATTCAGTACTTC. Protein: CSVERQGVNIQYF.

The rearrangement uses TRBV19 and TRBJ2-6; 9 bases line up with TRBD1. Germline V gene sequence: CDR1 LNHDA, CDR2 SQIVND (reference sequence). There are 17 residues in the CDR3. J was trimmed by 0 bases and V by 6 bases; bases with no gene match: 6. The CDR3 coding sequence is TGTGCCAGTAGCATACAGGGGGCATTCTCTGGGGCCAACGTCCTGACTTTC. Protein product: CASSIQGAFSGANVLTF.

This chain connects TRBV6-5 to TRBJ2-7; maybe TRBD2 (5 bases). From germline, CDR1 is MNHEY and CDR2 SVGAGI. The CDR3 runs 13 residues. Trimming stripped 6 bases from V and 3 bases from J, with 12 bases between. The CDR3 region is CASRPGRNYEQYF. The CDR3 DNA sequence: TGTGCCAGCAGACCGGGAAGGAACTACGAGCAGTACTTC.

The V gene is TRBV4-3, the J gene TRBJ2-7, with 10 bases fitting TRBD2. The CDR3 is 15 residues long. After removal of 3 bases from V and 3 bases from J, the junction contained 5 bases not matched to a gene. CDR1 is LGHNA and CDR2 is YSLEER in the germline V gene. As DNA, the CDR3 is TGCGCCAGCAGCCATACCGGGACTAGCGTCTACGAGCAGTACTTC. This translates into CASSHTGTSVYEQYF.